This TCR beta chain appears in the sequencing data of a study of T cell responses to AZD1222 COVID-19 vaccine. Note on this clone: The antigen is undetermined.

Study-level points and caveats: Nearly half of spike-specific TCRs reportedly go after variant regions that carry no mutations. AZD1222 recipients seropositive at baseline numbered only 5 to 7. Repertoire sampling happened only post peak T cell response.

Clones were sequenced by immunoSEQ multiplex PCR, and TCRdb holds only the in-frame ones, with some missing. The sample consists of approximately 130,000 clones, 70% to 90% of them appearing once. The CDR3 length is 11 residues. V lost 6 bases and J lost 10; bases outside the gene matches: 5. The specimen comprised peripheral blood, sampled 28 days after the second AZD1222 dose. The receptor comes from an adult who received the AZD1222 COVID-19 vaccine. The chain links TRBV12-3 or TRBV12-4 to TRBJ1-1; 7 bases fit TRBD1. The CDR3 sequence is CASRDRAGAFF. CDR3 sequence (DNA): TGTGCCAGCAGAGACAGGGCAGGAGCTTTCTTT.